The 25 T cell receptor beta chains listed next were all sequenced from one sample in a study of identifying expanded T cells in peripheral blood. Sequencing was performed with immunoSEQ multiplex PCR; in TCRdb, only in-frame clones are kept and a portion is missing. This sample has approximately 86,000 clones, with more than 75% found just once. Sequencing was done on a sample of blood. The receptors originated from a person aged 18 to 69 in good health.

As for this clone: Other DNA variants within this sample encode the same CDR3. The chain uses TRBV5-1 and TRBJ2-7; 7 positions agree with TRBD1. Losses at the gene ends were 5 bases for V and 2 bases for J; bases not matched to a gene: 4. CDR3 length equals 13 residues. CDR1 is SGHRS, CDR2 YFSETQ, per germline. The CDR3 is CASRRTGTYEQYF. CDR3 nucleotide sequence: TGCGCCAGCAGGAGGACAGGTACCTACGAGCAGTACTTC.

This chain links TRBV2 with TRBJ1-2, with D perhaps TRBD1 (5 bases). The germline gives CDR1 SNHLY, CDR2 FYNNEI. There are 13 residues in the CDR3. The ends were cut back, 7 bases at V and 6 bases at J, with 15 bases in the middle. The CDR3 region is CASTRTGLNGYTF. Written as DNA, the CDR3 is TGTGCCAGCACTAGAACAGGTTTAAATGGCTACACCTTC.

The chain joins TRBV2 to TRBJ2-3; D perhaps matches TRBD1 (5 bases). The CDR3 covers 15 residues. In germline, CDR1 is SNHLY, CDR2 FYNNEI. Trimming took 5 bases from V and 4 from J, leaving 16 bases between them. The CDR3: CASSSPDSLADTQYF. The CDR3 DNA reads TGTGCCAGCAGTTCCCCTGACAGCCTCGCAGATACGCAGTATTTT.

CDR3 in DNA: TGCGCCAGCGACCGGGGGGCGCCGACAGATACGCAGTATTTT. Translated, it gives CASDRGAPTDTQYF. The chain has TRBV5-1 and TRBJ2-3; the D gene is possibly TRBD2 (7 bases). The CDR3 length is 14 residues. Trimming removed 7 bases at V and 3 bases at J, with 15 bases between. The germline V gene encodes CDR1 SGHRS and CDR2 YFSETQ.

The genes are TRBV7-8 and TRBJ1-1; a possible D gene is TRBD1 (5 bases). CDR1 and CDR2 from the germline V gene are SGHVS and FQNEAQ. This CDR3 is built from 15 residues. Deletions cut 4 bases from V and 1 base from J, with 13 bases between. Here the CDR3 reads CASSYRIGTNTEAFF. The CDR3 bases are TGTGCCAGCAGCTACCGAATCGGGACGAACACTGAAGCTTTCTTT.

On this clone: In the same sample, other DNA sequences code for this CDR3. The chain combines TRBV11-2 with TRBJ1-1; D possibly corresponds to TRBD1 (5 bases). The CDR3 extends over 13 amino acids. Germline V CDR1 and CDR2: SGHAT, FQNNGV. V was shortened by 6 bases and J by 1 base, with 9 bases between the two germline ends. For the CDR3, the DNA is TGTGCCAGCAGTCTAGACAGGAACACTGAAGCTTTCTTT. This gives the protein CASSLDRNTEAFF.

J is TRBJ1-2 and V is TRBV14; 7 bases line up with TRBD1. The ends lost 0 bases at V and 4 bases at J; junction bases unmatched: 20. Per the germline V gene, CDR1 is SGHDN and CDR2 is FVKESK. This CDR3 contains 20 residues. CDR3 protein: CASSQDPWLDRTNPSYGYTF. In DNA, the CDR3 is TGTGCCAGCAGCCAAGATCCGTGGTTGGACAGGACCAACCCTTCCTATGGCTACACCTTC.

V gene TRBV29-1 combines with J gene TRBJ1-2; maybe TRBD1 (5 bases). The length of the CDR3 is 11 residues. V lost 2 bases and J lost 6, with 7 bases in between. CDR1 and CDR2 from the germline V gene are SQVTM and ANQGSEA. The CDR3 DNA sequence: TGCAGCGTTGAAACGGGGGATGGCTACACCTTC. This translates into CSVETGDGYTF.

This chain uses TRBV2 with TRBJ2-7; D gene unclear. Germline CDR1 and CDR2: SNHLY and FYNNEI. The CDR3 covers 13 residues. V was pared by 4 bases and J by 0 bases, with 7 bases between. The CDR3 DNA sequence: TGTGCCAGCAGTGTCATGTACTCCTACGAGCAGTACTTC. Translation gives CASSVMYSYEQYF.

This chain links TRBV10-1 with TRBJ1-1; D not resolved. This CDR3 comprises 16 residues. V was trimmed by 0 bases and J by 7 bases, leaving 18 bases between them. CDR1 and CDR2 from the germline V gene are WNHNN and SYGVQD (reference sequence). The chain's CDR3 is CASSESRARGNGEAFF. CDR3 sequence (DNA): TGCGCCAGCAGTGAGTCGAGGGCCCGTGGAAATGGTGAAGCTTTCTTT.

The chain uses TRBV19 and TRBJ2-5, with no clear D. V lost 4 bases and J lost 5, with 11 bases in between. The germline CDR1 and CDR2 sequences are LNHDA and SQIVND (reference sequence). CDR3 size: 13 residues. The CDR3 coding sequence is TGTGCCAGTAGTACAGGTCCCCGGGAGACCCAGTACTTC. Protein sequence: CASSTGPRETQYF.

By sample share, this clone is medium-sized. The chain recombines TRBV19 with TRBJ1-2, with TRBD1 as a possible D gene (6 bases). Trimming cost V 6 bases and J 4 bases, with 15 bases left between them. Germline loops: CDR1 LNHDA, CDR2 SQIVND (reference sequence). This CDR3 is built from 14 residues. The CDR3 is CASRLTGLGYGYTF. DNA for the CDR3: TGTGCCAGTAGGTTAACAGGGCTTGGCTATGGCTACACCTTC.

The chain couples TRBV18 to TRBJ1-6, with D unclear. CDR1 is KGHSH and CDR2 is LQKENI in the germline V gene. The V end lost 2 bases, the J end lost 10 bases, and 9 bases lay between the germline ends. CDR3 length: 13 residues. CDR3 coding DNA: TGTGCCAGCTCACCAGGGAACTCGTCACCCCTCCACTTT. This sequence encodes CASSPGNSSPLHF.

This chain joins TRBV5-6 and TRBJ1-4, with 8 bases matching TRBD1. Trimming at V came to 4 bases and at J to 6 bases, leaving 5 bases not matched to a gene. The germline CDR1 and CDR2 sequences are SGHDT and YYEEEE. The CDR3 is 14 amino acids. The CDR3 sequence is CASSQGADYEKLFF. The CDR3 DNA reads as TGTGCCAGCAGCCAGGGGGCTGACTATGAAAAACTGTTTTTT. The full variable domain, in which reference TRBV5-6 and TRBJ1-4 provide the parts outside the CDR3, is DAGVTQSPTHLIKTRGQQVTLRCSPKSGHDTVSWYQQALGQGPQFIFQYYEEEERQRGNFPDRFSGHQFPNYSSELNVNALLLGDSALYLCASSQGADYEKLFFGSGTQLSVL.

This clone has only one observation. The chain recombines TRBV14 with TRBJ2-2; D remains ambiguous. Trimming cost V 4 bases and J 7 bases, with 13 bases left between them. CDR3 size: 14 residues. Germline V gene lookup returns CDR1 SGHDN and CDR2 FVKESK. CDR3 sequence reads: CASSLFRFRGELFF. CDR3 DNA: TGTGCCAGCAGCCTCTTCAGGTTTCGCGGGGAGCTGTTTTTT. The whole variable domain, filled in from reference TRBV14 and TRBJ2-2, reads EAGVTQFPSHSVIEKGQTVTLRCDPISGHDNLYWYRRVMGKEIKFLLHFVKESKQDESGMPNNRFLAERTGGTYSTLKVQPAELEDSGVYFCASSLFRFRGELFFGEGSRLTVL.

The rearrangement joins TRBV7-9 to TRBJ1-4, with no clear D. The germline gives CDR1 SEHNR, CDR2 FQNEAQ (reference sequence). The CDR3 is made up of 16 amino acids. Trimming removed 1 base from V and 2 bases from J, with 11 bases in between. The CDR3 loop is CASSLDLGRTNEKLFF. For the CDR3, the DNA is TGTGCCAGCAGCTTAGATTTGGGAAGGACTAATGAAAAACTGTTTTTT.

This chain links TRBV7-6 with TRBJ1-1; D is unresolved. The V end lost 1 base, the J end lost 4 bases, and 10 bases lay between the germline ends. Germline CDR1 reads SGHVS; CDR2 reads FNYEAQ. The CDR3 spans 14 residues. As DNA, the CDR3 is TGTGCCAGCAGCTTAGGAGGGTTGGGCACTGAAGCTTTCTTT. It is translated as CASSLGGLGTEAFF.

The rearrangement links TRBV2 to TRBJ2-4; 9 bases align to TRBD1. This CDR3 is built from 17 residues. From germline, CDR1 is SNHLY and CDR2 FYNNEI. Germline trimming cut 4 bases from V and 9 bases from J; bases unmatched to any gene: 16. The CDR3 spells CASSAKLPGQGLTIQYF. The CDR3, as DNA: TGTGCCAGCAGTGCCAAATTACCGGGACAGGGTTTAACCATTCAGTACTTC. Full variable domain (rest looked up from reference TRBV2 and TRBJ2-4): EPEVTQTPSHQVTQMGQEVILRCVPISNHLYFYWYRQILGQKVEFLVSFYNNEISEKSEIFDDQFSVERPDGSNFTLKIRSTKLEDSAMYFCASSAKLPGQGLTIQYFGAGTRLSVL.

This chain joins TRBV7-2 and TRBJ1-3; D is possibly TRBD1 (6 bases). CDR3 length: 16 residues. In germline, CDR1 is SGHTA, CDR2 FQGNSA. With 5 bases removed from V and 1 base from J, the gap between germline ends came to 15 bases. CDR3 nucleotides: TGTGCCAGCAGCCGTCGGGGGGGCAGATCTGGAAACACCATATATTTT. Translated, it gives CASSRRGGRSGNTIYF.

This clone was found once. A read error may account for a junction end that differs from germline. The chain carries TRBV11-3 and TRBJ1-1, with D unclear. The CDR3 runs to 16 residues. Per germline, CDR1 SGHNT and CDR2 YENEEA. The chain's CDR3 is CASSIEYDQINTEAFF. The CDR3, as DNA: TGTGCCAGCAGCATAGAATACGACCAGATAAACACTGAAGCTTTCTTT.

This sequence joins TRBV4-3 and TRBJ1-1; D not resolved. In germline, CDR1 is LGHNA, CDR2 YSLEER. The CDR3 totals 13 residues. Trimming took off 0 bases at V and 11 bases at J, with 13 bases between the two ends. CDR3 sequence: CASSQDVVGKAFF. The CDR3 coding sequence is TGCGCCAGCAGCCAAGATGTTGTAGGGAAGGCTTTCTTT.

The chain employs TRBV4-2 and TRBJ1-1; possible D gene TRBD1, 5 bases. Germline loops: CDR1 LGHNA, CDR2 YNFKEQ. V gave up 1 base and J gave up 0 bases, with 6 bases separating them. The CDR3 extends over 14 amino acids. CDR3 loop: CASSQGQLNTEAFF. The CDR3 DNA reads as TGTGCCAGCAGCCAAGGACAGCTGAACACTGAAGCTTTCTTT.

The chain links TRBV18 to TRBJ2-1; no clear D. This CDR3 has 14 amino acids. Trimming left V 4 bases short and J 3 bases short, with 10 bases between. CDR1 and CDR2 from the germline V gene are KGHSH and LQKENI. The CDR3 sequence: CASSRPPDYNEQFF. As DNA, the CDR3 is TGTGCCAGCTCACGCCCACCGGACTACAATGAGCAGTTCTTC. The whole variable domain, filled in from reference TRBV18 and TRBJ2-1, reads NAGVMQNPRHLVRRRGQEARLRCSPMKGHSHVYWYRQLPEEGLKFMVYLQKENIIDESGMPKERFSAEFPKEGPSILRIQQVVRGDSAAYFCASSRPPDYNEQFFGPGTRLTVL.

The V gene is TRBV30, the J gene TRBJ1-1; D gene ambiguous. The germline V gene encodes CDR1 GTSNPN and CDR2 SVGIG (reference sequence). The CDR3 has 13 amino acids. Trimming cost V 1 base and J 3 bases, with 9 bases left between them. CDR3 DNA sequence: TGTGCCTGGAGTGCGTCAGAATACACTGAAGCTTTCTTT. Its translation: CAWSASEYTEAFF.

This clone was counted a few times. The CDR3 DNA reads as TGCAGTGCAGGGGTGAATCAGCCCCAGCATTTT. It yields the protein CSAGVNQPQHF. The V call is TRBV20-1, the J call TRBJ1-5; TRBD1 is a possible D gene (5 bases). This CDR3 contains 11 residues. Germline loops: CDR1 DFQATT, CDR2 SNEGSKA (reference sequence). V was shortened by 6 bases and J by 4 bases, with 7 bases between the two germline ends.